The 26 T cell receptor beta chains reported below all come from one sample, sequenced in a study of beta chain features in type 1 diabetes (dated by TCRdb to 2017 to 2018). Their target antigens are unknown. The library relied on the immunoSEQ multiplex PCR assay. The entire isolated RNA was reverse transcribed using the High Capacity cDNA Reverse Transcription Kit, and thus expressed TCRB transcripts were sequenced. TCRdb provides this immuneACCESS table in a form limited to in-frame rearrangements. Some clones are lacking; in checked studies, under half of them reflect an unresolved V gene, and why the rest are absent is not known. This sample comprises some 280,000 clones, roughly an eighth of them detected only once. In total, the top ten clones hold roughly 0.018% of the sample. Overall study results and their limits: Type 1 diabetes patients showed a moderate but significant shortening of TCRB CDR3 length in all four CD4+ subsets.

Sequencing was carried out using naive CD4+ T cells from blood. The cell subset or site tag for this specimen amounts to: true naive CD4+ T cells. These receptors originate from a man aged 25-40 years with type 1 diabetes.

The chain couples TRBV6-6 to TRBJ2-7, with TRBD2 matching 8 bases. CDR1 and CDR2 (germline): MNHNY, SVGAGI (reference sequence). This CDR3 spans 15 amino acids. The trim removed 4 bases at V and 2 bases at J, leaving 7 bases unmatched. The DNA of the CDR3 is TGTGCCAGCAGTTTTCTAGCGGGTGACACCTACGAGCAGTACTTC. Amino acids: CASSFLAGDTYEQYF.

The chain joins TRBV19 to TRBJ2-1; the D gene is possibly TRBD1 (5 bases). The ends were cut back, 5 bases at V and 2 bases at J, with 13 bases in the middle. The germline V gene encodes CDR1 LNHDA and CDR2 SQIVND (reference sequence). This CDR3 region has 15 residues. CDR3 nucleotides: TGTGCCAGTAGTGAGACAGTTTTTCCCTACAATGAGCAGTTCTTC. Its protein product is CASSETVFPYNEQFF.

This clone was observed a few times. The chain uses TRBV6-5 and TRBJ2-7; 7 nucleotides line up with TRBD2. Trimming took 0 bases from V and 2 from J; bases not matched to a gene: 4. The CDR3 totals 15 residues. Germline V gene sequence: CDR1 MNHEY, CDR2 SVGAGI. CDR3 sequence reads: CASSYSGRGTYEQYF. DNA for the CDR3: TGTGCCAGCAGTTACTCGGGGCGGGGGACCTACGAGCAGTACTTC.

V and J are TRBV28 and TRBJ1-2; D is unclear. The CDR3 is made up of 12 amino acids. Germline lookup yields CDR1 MDHEN and CDR2 SYDVKM. V gave up 7 bases and J gave up 8 bases, with 14 bases separating them. This CDR3 is CASNQSPRGYTF. The DNA for the CDR3 is TGTGCCAGCAATCAATCCCCCAGAGGCTACACCTTC.

Only a few counts were recorded for this clone. The chain couples TRBV9 to TRBJ2-6; 7 bases are shared with TRBD2. V trimming: 3 bases; J trimming: 0 bases; junction bases outside the gene matches: 9. The CDR3 covers 18 residues. Germline V gene sequence: CDR1 SGDLS, CDR2 YYNGEE. The CDR3 DNA reads TGTGCCAGCAGCGGAGGGGAGGGAGGGCTCTCTGGGGCCAACGTCCTGACTTTC. As protein: CASSGGEGGLSGANVLTF.

V usage is TRBV5-4 and J usage is TRBJ2-7, with D perhaps TRBD2 (5 bases). V was shortened by 4 bases and J by 0 bases, with 11 bases between the two germline ends. Germline CDR1 reads SGHNT; CDR2 reads YYREEE (reference sequence). CDR3 size: 14 residues. Here the CDR3 reads CASSLGVGSYEQYF. The CDR3 nucleotides read TGTGCCAGCAGCCTGGGAGTTGGCTCCTACGAGCAGTACTTC.

This clone was seen more than once but under ten times. The rearrangement links TRBV7-9 to TRBJ1-4; TRBD1 might be the D (6 bases). Germline V gene data show CDR1 as SEHNR and CDR2 as FQNEAQ (reference sequence). The CDR3 is made up of 17 amino acids. The V gene lost 4 bases and the J gene lost 0 bases, with 15 bases spanning the gap. Here the CDR3 DNA reads TGTGCCAGCAGCTCCACTCCCGGGACAACAACTAATGAAAAACTGTTTTTT. It translates to CASSSTPGTTTNEKLFF.

V and J are TRBV25-1 and TRBJ2-7; maybe TRBD2 (5 bases). The CDR3 consists of 13 residues. The V end was cut by 3 bases, the J end by 3 bases, with 9 bases between. The germline CDR1 and CDR2 sequences are MGHDK and SYGVNS. The CDR3 DNA is TGTGCCAGCAGTGAGTCTACTAGCTACGAGCAGTACTTC. It translates to CASSESTSYEQYF.

This sequence joins TRBV4-1 and TRBJ2-5; maybe TRBD1 (6 bases). The CDR3 extends over 16 amino acids. Germline CDR1 MGHRA, CDR2 YSYEKL. The germline V and J ends were trimmed by 0 bases and 4 bases, with 15 bases remaining between them. The CDR3 loop is CASSQDTDSRGETQYF. The CDR3 DNA reads as TGCGCCAGCAGCCAAGATACGGACAGTCGGGGAGAGACCCAGTACTTC.

The chain links TRBV6-5 to TRBJ2-4, with a weak D call TRBD1 (6 bases). The length of the CDR3 is 13 residues. Germline V gene data show CDR1 as MNHEY and CDR2 as SVGAGI. V lost 5 bases and J 6 bases, leaving 11 bases between the germline ends. The CDR3 here is CASSADRRNIQYF. The CDR3 coding sequence is TGTGCCAGCAGTGCCGACAGGCGAAACATTCAGTACTTC.

This clone was picked up a small number of times. CDR3 nucleotide sequence: TGTGCCAGCTCATTCACAGAAGAAAACTATGGCTACACCTTC. Protein product: CASSFTEENYGYTF. The chain recombines TRBV18 with TRBJ1-2; D is ambiguous. Germline-derived CDR1 and CDR2 are KGHSH and LQKENI. V was cut by 5 bases and J by 2 bases, with 12 bases left in between. The CDR3 covers 14 residues.

This clone showed up just a few times. The chain joins TRBV29-1 to TRBJ2-7, with TRBD1 matching 8 bases. V was pared by 7 bases and J by 6 bases, with 8 bases of the junction left unmatched. The CDR3 is made up of 12 amino acids. Per the germline V gene, CDR1 is SQVTM and CDR2 is ANQGSEA. CDR3 sequence (DNA): TGCAGCGCTGGGACAGGTTATGCCGAGCAGTACTTC. This translates into CSAGTGYAEQYF.

This clone has just a few counts. The genes are TRBV4-2 and TRBJ1-1, with D maybe TRBD1 (5 bases). Germline lookup yields CDR1 LGHNA and CDR2 YNFKEQ. V was trimmed by 4 bases and J by 4 bases, leaving 10 bases between them. The CDR3 is made up of 13 amino acids. This CDR3 is CASSPTGGTEAFF. In DNA form, the CDR3 reads TGTGCCAGCAGCCCCACGGGGGGCACTGAAGCTTTCTTT.

The gene calls are TRBV2 and TRBJ2-7; D is perhaps TRBD2 (6 bases). Between the trimmed V and J ends, which lost 6 bases and 4 bases, there was a span of 10 bases. CDR1 and CDR2 (germline): SNHLY, FYNNEI. This CDR3 spans 12 amino acids. CDR3 sequence: CASRFGTYEQYF. Here the CDR3 DNA reads TGTGCCAGCAGGTTCGGGACTTACGAGCAGTACTTC. Looking up the rest from reference TRBV2 and TRBJ2-7 gives the full variable domain: EPEVTQTPSHQVTQMGQEVILRCVPISNHLYFYWYRQILGQKVEFLVSFYNNEISEKSEIFDDQFSVERPDGSNFTLKIRSTKLEDSAMYFCASRFGTYEQYFGPGTRLTVT.

As regards this clone: This sample also contains other DNA sequences that code for the same CDR3. This chain uses TRBV5-1 with TRBJ2-1; TRBD2 agrees at 7 bases. Germline V lookup: CDR1 SGHRS, CDR2 YFSETQ. Trimming removed 0 bases from V and 2 bases from J; junction bases left unmatched: 2. This CDR3 region has 15 residues. The CDR3 protein is CASSLASGAYNEQFF. The DNA of the CDR3 is TGCGCCAGCAGCTTGGCTAGCGGAGCCTACAATGAGCAGTTCTTC.

The table lists this clone with a few counts. The chain joins TRBV5-8 to TRBJ1-1, with D unresolved. V lost 0 bases, J lost 0 bases, and 3 bases lay in between. Germline assignment: CDR1 SGHTS and CDR2 YDEGEE. The CDR3 runs to 13 residues. The CDR3 nucleotides read TGTGCCAGCAGCTTGGTAATGAACACTGAAGCTTTCTTT. Its protein product is CASSLVMNTEAFF.

This clone was observed a handful of times. This rearrangement joins TRBV5-1 to TRBJ2-3; TRBD1 matches at 9 bases. The CDR3 has 16 amino acids. J gave up 0 bases and V 4 bases, and 6 bases lay outside the gene matches. CDR1 and CDR2 (germline): SGHRS, YFSETQ. CDR3: CASSPPQGASTDTQYF. The DNA of the CDR3 is TGCGCCAGCAGCCCACCACAGGGGGCCAGCACAGATACGCAGTATTTT.

This clone has only a few counts. This chain joins TRBV5-1 and TRBJ2-1; TRBD1 aligns across 11 bases. The CDR3 is made up of 18 amino acids. V lost 2 bases, J lost 7 bases, and 14 bases stayed unmatched. The germline V gene encodes CDR1 SGHRS and CDR2 YFSETQ. In DNA, the CDR3 is TGCGCCAGCAGCTTAGATTTTGGATGGGACAGGGGGGGAAATGAGCAGTTCTTC. Encoded protein: CASSLDFGWDRGGNEQFF.

The rearrangement uses TRBV11-1 and TRBJ1-2, with no clear D. Between the trimmed V and J ends, which lost 0 bases and 7 bases, there was a span of 9 bases. Germline V CDR1 and CDR2: SGHAT, FQDESV (reference sequence). The CDR3 loop spans 13 amino acids. CDR3 bases: TGTGCCAGCAGCTTAGCGCAATCGGGTGGCTACACCTTC. Translation: CASSLAQSGGYTF.

A remark on this clone: Other nucleotide sequences in the sample specify the same CDR3. The chain joins TRBV9 to TRBJ2-5; 7 bases match TRBD1. V trimming: 0 bases; J trimming: 4 bases; junction bases outside the gene matches: 6. The CDR3 has 15 residues. Germline V lookup: CDR1 SGDLS, CDR2 YYNGEE. CDR3 coding DNA: TGTGCCAGCAGCGTAGGAGGGGGCAATGGAGAGACCCAGTACTTC. It translates to CASSVGGGNGETQYF.

The J gene is TRBJ1-5, the V gene TRBV19; TRBD1 matches at 10 bases. CDR1 LNHDA and CDR2 SQIVND come from the germline V gene (reference sequence). The CDR3 loop spans 15 amino acids. After removal of 1 base from V and 6 bases from J, the junction contained 3 bases not matched to a gene. In DNA form, the CDR3 reads TGTGCCAGTAGTATAGCGGGACAGGGGAGTCAGCCCCAGCATTTT. Translated: CASSIAGQGSQPQHF.

This clone was seen only a few times. Here the CDR3 reads CASSLIQGIGTGELFF. CDR3 nucleotide sequence: TGTGCCAGCAGCTTGATACAGGGGATCGGCACCGGGGAGCTGTTTTTT. J is TRBJ2-2 and V is TRBV7-9, with 7 nucleotides matching TRBD1. The CDR3 spans 16 residues. The V gene end was trimmed by 3 bases and the J gene end by 4 bases; junction bases not matched to a gene: 8. Germline V gene lookup returns CDR1 SEHNR and CDR2 FQNEAQ (reference sequence). Full variable domain (outside the CDR3, taken from reference TRBV7-9 and TRBJ2-2): DTGVSQNPRHKITKRGQNVTFRCDPISEHNRLYWYRQTLGQGPEFLTYFQNEAQLEKSRLLSDRFSAERPKGSFSTLEIQRTEQGDSAMYLCASSLIQGIGTGELFFGEGSRLTVL.

The V gene is TRBV20-1, the J gene TRBJ2-3; maybe TRBD2 (5 bases). Trimming shortened V by 6 bases and J by 4 bases, and 8 bases separated the two germline ends. The germline gives CDR1 DFQATT, CDR2 SNEGSKA (reference sequence). The CDR3 sequence is 11 residues long. The CDR3 region has the DNA TGCAGTGCGGAACTAGCAGATACGCAGTATTTT. Translating it yields CSAELADTQYF.

The chain combines TRBV7-2 with TRBJ1-1; 9 positions match TRBD1. Trimming took 4 bases from V and 0 from J; bases not matched to a gene: 6. The CDR3 length is 16 residues. Germline values: CDR1 SGHTA, CDR2 FQGNSA. CDR3 residues: CASSSQGQGLNTEAFF. CDR3 bases: TGTGCCAGCAGCTCCCAAGGACAGGGGCTGAACACTGAAGCTTTCTTT. Together with reference TRBV7-2 and TRBJ1-1, the CDR3 gives the full variable domain: GAGVSQSPSNKVTEKGKDVELRCDPISGHTALYWYRQSLGQGLEFLIYFQGNSAPDKSGLPSDRFSAERTGGSVSTLTIQRTQQEDSAVYLCASSSQGQGLNTEAFFGQGTRLTVV.

The rearrangement uses TRBV5-6 and TRBJ2-3; 7 positions agree with TRBD2. Germline V gene data show CDR1 as SGHDT and CDR2 as YYEEEE. The CDR3 consists of 16 residues. The junction had 11 bases not matched to a gene; V was cut back by 4 bases and J by 3 bases. In DNA form, the CDR3 reads TGTGCCAGCAGCGCGGTCGGCGGGAGAAGTACAGATACGCAGTATTTT. Translating gives CASSAVGGRSTDTQYF.

The chain employs TRBV27 and TRBJ2-2, with TRBD2 matching 10 bases. The CDR3 spans 17 residues. Germline V gene data show CDR1 as MNHEY and CDR2 as SMNVEV (reference sequence). V lost 3 bases, J lost 0 bases, and 4 bases stayed unmatched. CDR3 in amino acids: CASSFFSGRPNTGELFF. Written as DNA, the CDR3 is TGTGCCAGCAGTTTCTTTAGCGGGAGGCCGAACACCGGGGAGCTGTTTTTT.